The 22 T cell receptor beta chains below all came from one sample that was sequenced in a study of cytomegalovirus exposure and HLA in healthy donors. PCR used 60 Vbeta primers and 13 Jbeta primers. The method was immunoSEQ multiplex PCR; TCRdb's version includes in-frame clones alone and lacks a portion of them. Seen here are 88,000 or so clones, approximately 60% observed once, and the top ten hold roughly 4%. Sample: PBMCs. All receptors come from a male donor in good health and CMV-seropositive.

The gene calls are TRBV19 and TRBJ2-1; 13 nucleotides agree with TRBD2. Germline loops: CDR1 LNHDA, CDR2 SQIVND (reference sequence). CDR3 length: 16 residues. V lost 5 bases, J lost 9 bases, and 10 bases stayed unmatched. CDR3 in amino acids: CASSSGLAGVRGEQFF. CDR3 nucleotides: TGTGCCAGTAGTTCAGGACTAGCGGGAGTAAGGGGTGAGCAGTTCTTC.

This chain joins TRBV6-5 and TRBJ2-5; D perhaps matches TRBD2 (6 bases). CDR3 length: 15 amino acids. Trimming removed 6 bases from V and 1 base from J, with 15 bases in between. From germline, CDR1 is MNHEY and CDR2 SVGAGI. The CDR3 loop is CASSQRAGGQETQYF. In DNA, the CDR3 is TGTGCCAGCAGCCAAAGGGCCGGGGGCCAAGAGACCCAGTACTTC.

The V and J genes are TRBV7-6 and TRBJ2-3, with 15 bases matching TRBD2. Losses at the gene ends were 3 bases for V and 6 bases for J; bases not matched to a gene: 4. This CDR3 spans 16 amino acids. The germline gives CDR1 SGHVS, CDR2 FNYEAQ. CDR3: CASSFGLAGGVDTQYF. Written as DNA, the CDR3 is TGTGCCAGCAGCTTCGGACTAGCGGGGGGGGTGGATACGCAGTATTTT.

This sequence joins TRBV28 and TRBJ1-4, with 8 bases lining up with TRBD1. Trimming removed 10 bases from V and 4 bases from J; junction bases left unmatched: 11. The CDR3 runs 15 residues. Germline V gene sequence: CDR1 MDHEN, CDR2 SYDVKM. The CDR3 coding sequence is TGTGCCACAATCGACAGGGGAGTAAGTAATGAAAAACTGTTTTTT. This codes for CATIDRGVSNEKLFF.

V is TRBV5-1 and J is TRBJ1-1, with a weak D call TRBD1 (6 bases). Trimming stripped 1 base from V and 0 bases from J, with 13 bases between. Germline CDR1 is SGHRS and CDR2 is YFSETQ. The CDR3 loop spans 16 amino acids. Here the CDR3 reads CASSLSGQTMNTEAFF. CDR3 nucleotides: TGCGCCAGCAGCTTGTCCGGACAGACCATGAACACTGAAGCTTTCTTT.

This sequence joins TRBV5-6 and TRBJ2-5, with TRBD1 matching 7 bases. With V trimmed by 3 bases and J by 4 bases, 3 bases remained unmatched. Germline V gives CDR1 SGHDT, CDR2 YYEEEE. CDR3 size: 13 residues. DNA for the CDR3: TGTGCCAGCAGCTGGGACAGTGGAGAGACCCAGTACTTC. Protein: CASSWDSGETQYF.

This clone appeared a few times. The rearrangement joins TRBV9 to TRBJ2-2; the D gene is possibly TRBD2 (6 bases). Germline V lookup: CDR1 SGDLS, CDR2 YYNGEE. Trimming took off 6 bases at V and 0 bases at J, with 12 bases between the two ends. This CDR3 spans 15 amino acids. CDR3: CASNGGGTNTGELFF. In DNA, the CDR3 is TGTGCCAGCAACGGGGGTGGAACGAACACCGGGGAGCTGTTTTTT.

The chain is built from TRBV27 and TRBJ1-1; TRBD1 might be the D (6 bases). Trimming left V 6 bases short and J 8 bases short, with 10 bases between. CDR1 is MNHEY and CDR2 is SMNVEV in the germline V gene (reference sequence). This CDR3 is 11 amino acids long. Here the CDR3 reads CASRLGTEAFF. The DNA of the CDR3 is TGTGCCAGCAGGTTAGGGACAGAAGCTTTCTTT.

This chain uses TRBV25-1 with TRBJ1-2; 7 bases align to TRBD1. This CDR3 comprises 13 residues. The V gene end was trimmed by 4 bases and the J gene end by 4 bases; junction bases not matched to a gene: 3. Germline CDR1 MGHDK, CDR2 SYGVNS. Here the CDR3 reads CASSGQGFYGYTF. In nucleotides, the CDR3 is TGTGCCAGCAGTGGACAGGGATTCTATGGCTACACCTTC.

In this sample, this clone turned up once. V and J are TRBV27 and TRBJ1-5; D unresolved. Per the germline V gene, CDR1 is MNHEY and CDR2 is SMNVEV (reference sequence). V gave up 5 bases and J gave up 1 base, with 6 bases separating them. The CDR3 extends over 13 amino acids. The CDR3 DNA reads TGTGCCAGCAGTGTGAGGAGCAATCAGCCCCAGCATTTT. It yields the protein CASSVRSNQPQHF.

V usage is TRBV19 and J usage is TRBJ1-5; TRBD1 agrees at 7 bases. CDR1 and CDR2 from the germline V gene are LNHDA and SQIVND (reference sequence). Trimming cost V 10 bases and J 2 bases; bases outside gene matches: 5. This CDR3 has 13 amino acids. The CDR3 protein is CATTGAGNQPQHF. CDR3 sequence (DNA): TGTGCCACAACAGGGGCAGGCAATCAGCCCCAGCATTTT.

This chain uses TRBV4-1 with TRBJ1-1, with a possible D match to TRBD1 (5 bases). The CDR3 contains 12 residues. With 8 bases removed from V and 3 bases from J, the gap between germline ends came to 10 bases. The germline V gene has CDR1 MGHRA and CDR2 YSYEKL. The CDR3 nucleotides are TGCGCCAGCGGGGGAGGGGACACTGAAGCTTTCTTT. This codes for CASGGGDTEAFF.

This clone was detected a few times. The V gene is TRBV19, the J gene TRBJ2-2; 12 positions agree with TRBD2. Germline CDR1 is LNHDA and CDR2 is SQIVND (reference sequence). Trimming at V came to 7 bases and at J to 7 bases, leaving 7 bases not matched to a gene. The CDR3 loop spans 15 amino acids. The CDR3 coding sequence is TGTGCCAGTAATCCGACTAGCGGGGGTGGCGGGGAGCTGTTTTTT. Its translation: CASNPTSGGGGELFF.

The chain carries TRBV25-1 and TRBJ2-7; D is perhaps TRBD1 (6 bases). Trimming removed 10 bases from V and 3 bases from J, with 10 bases in between. Looked up from germline, CDR1 is MGHDK and CDR2 is SYGVNS. This CDR3 has 11 residues. The CDR3 sequence is CATSQGYEQYF. The CDR3 DNA reads as TGTGCCACCTCACAGGGCTACGAGCAGTACTTC.

The chain employs TRBV7-9 and TRBJ1-1, with a possible D match to TRBD1 (5 bases). The CDR3 consists of 12 residues. Trimming removed 7 bases from V and 4 bases from J, with 10 bases in between. From germline, CDR1 is SEHNR and CDR2 FQNEAQ (reference sequence). The CDR3 nucleotides are TGTGCCAGCAAGGAGGGGTCCACTGAAGCTTTCTTT. Translated: CASKEGSTEAFF.

This clone was counted between two and nine times. The chain carries TRBV5-1 and TRBJ1-2; the match to TRBD1 covers 8 bases. V was pared by 7 bases and J by 1 base, with 9 bases of the junction left unmatched. CDR3 size: 15 residues. Germline V gives CDR1 SGHRS, CDR2 YFSETQ. CDR3 DNA sequence: TGCGCCAGCCGAGAAACGACAGGGGTTAACTATGGCTACACCTTC. Translated: CASRETTGVNYGYTF.

The V gene is TRBV6-1, the J gene TRBJ2-7, with D tentatively TRBD2 (6 bases). Trimming removed 1 base from V and 5 bases from J, with 18 bases in between. Germline lookup yields CDR1 MNHNS and CDR2 SASEGT. This CDR3 comprises 16 residues. The CDR3 DNA reads as TGTGCCAGCAGTGAAGAGGAGGGCCGCGCCAGGGACGAGCAGTACTTC. It is translated as CASSEEEGRARDEQYF.

A single count supports this clone. The rearrangement joins TRBV28 to TRBJ1-1, with D possibly being TRBD1 (5 bases). Per germline, CDR1 MDHEN and CDR2 SYDVKM. The V end was cut by 6 bases, the J end by 1 base, with 12 bases between. The CDR3 has 14 amino acids. The CDR3 bases are TGTGCCAGCAGACGCGGGACTAAGAACACTGAAGCTTTCTTT. It specifies CASRRGTKNTEAFF.

This clone was detected once. This chain connects TRBV9 to TRBJ2-1, with 9 nucleotides matching TRBD2. The junction had 9 bases not matched to a gene; V was cut back by 0 bases and J by 8 bases. CDR1 is SGDLS and CDR2 is YYNGEE in the germline V gene. The length of the CDR3 is 16 residues. The CDR3 region has the DNA TGTGCCAGCAGCGTAGTCCTAGCGGGGCCCTCTGATGAGCAGTTCTTC. It translates to CASSVVLAGPSDEQFF.

CDR3 nucleotide sequence: TGTGCCAGCAACACAGGGACTGGAAACACCATATATTTT. This translates into CASNTGTGNTIYF. The J gene is TRBJ1-3, the V gene TRBV6-5, with D possibly being TRBD1 (6 bases). Germline CDR1 is MNHEY and CDR2 is SVGAGI. This CDR3 comprises 13 residues. Trimming stripped 7 bases from V and 2 bases from J, with 9 bases between.

The chain has TRBV28 and TRBJ2-6; 7 bases match TRBD1. The CDR3 is made up of 15 amino acids. The J segment lost 4 bases and the V segment lost 5 bases, leaving 5 bases of the junction unmatched. The germline CDR1 and CDR2 sequences are MDHEN and SYDVKM. The CDR3 DNA sequence: TGTGCCAGCAGTCCCGGGACAGTCGGGGCCAACGTCCTGACTTTC. As protein: CASSPGTVGANVLTF.

There are a few counts of this clone. The V call is TRBV19, the J call TRBJ2-5, with 7 bases that match TRBD1. CDR3 length: 14 amino acids. CDR1 LNHDA and CDR2 SQIVND come from the germline V gene (reference sequence). V dropped 9 bases and J dropped 7; count of bases not matched to a gene: 14. CDR3 coding DNA: TGTGCCAGCGCCCGACAGGGAACTGAAGGGACCCAGTACTTC. Translation: CASARQGTEGTQYF.